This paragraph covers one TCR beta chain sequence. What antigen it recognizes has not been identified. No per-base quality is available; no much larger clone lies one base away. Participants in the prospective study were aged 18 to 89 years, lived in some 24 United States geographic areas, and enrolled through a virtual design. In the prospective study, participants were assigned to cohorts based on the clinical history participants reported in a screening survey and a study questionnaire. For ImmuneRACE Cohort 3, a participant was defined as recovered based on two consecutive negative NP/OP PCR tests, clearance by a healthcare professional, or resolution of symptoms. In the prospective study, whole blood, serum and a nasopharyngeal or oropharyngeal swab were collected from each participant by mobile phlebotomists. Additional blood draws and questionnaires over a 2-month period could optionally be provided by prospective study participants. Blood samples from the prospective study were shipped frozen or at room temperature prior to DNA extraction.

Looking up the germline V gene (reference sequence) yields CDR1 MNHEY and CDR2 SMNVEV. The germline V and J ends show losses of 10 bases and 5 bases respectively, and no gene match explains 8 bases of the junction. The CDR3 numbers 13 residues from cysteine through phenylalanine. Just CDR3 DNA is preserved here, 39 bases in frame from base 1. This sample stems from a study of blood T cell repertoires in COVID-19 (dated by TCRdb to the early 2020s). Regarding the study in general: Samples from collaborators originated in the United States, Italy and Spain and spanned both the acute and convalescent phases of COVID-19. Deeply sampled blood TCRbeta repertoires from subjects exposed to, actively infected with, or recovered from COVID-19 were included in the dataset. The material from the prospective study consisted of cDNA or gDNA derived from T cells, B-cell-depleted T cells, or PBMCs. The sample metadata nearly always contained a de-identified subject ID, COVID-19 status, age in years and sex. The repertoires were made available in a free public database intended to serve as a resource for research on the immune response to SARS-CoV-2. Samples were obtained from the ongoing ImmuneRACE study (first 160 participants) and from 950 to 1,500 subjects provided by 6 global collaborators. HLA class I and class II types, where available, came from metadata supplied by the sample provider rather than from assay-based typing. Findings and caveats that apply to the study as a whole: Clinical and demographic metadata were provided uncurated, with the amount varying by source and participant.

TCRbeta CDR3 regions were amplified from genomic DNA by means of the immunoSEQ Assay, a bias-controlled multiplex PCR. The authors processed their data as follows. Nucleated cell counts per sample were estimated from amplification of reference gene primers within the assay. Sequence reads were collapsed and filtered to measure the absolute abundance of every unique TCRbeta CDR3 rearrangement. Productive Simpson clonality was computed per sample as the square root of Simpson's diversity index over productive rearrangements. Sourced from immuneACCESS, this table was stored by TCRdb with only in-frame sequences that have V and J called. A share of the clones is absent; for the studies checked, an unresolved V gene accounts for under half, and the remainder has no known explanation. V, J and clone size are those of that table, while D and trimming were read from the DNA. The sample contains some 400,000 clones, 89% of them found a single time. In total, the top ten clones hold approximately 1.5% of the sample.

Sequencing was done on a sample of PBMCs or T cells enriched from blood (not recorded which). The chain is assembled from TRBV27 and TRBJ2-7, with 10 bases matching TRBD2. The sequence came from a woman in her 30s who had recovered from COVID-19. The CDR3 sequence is CATQTSGQDEQYF. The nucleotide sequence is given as TGTGCCACCCAGACTAGCGGGCAGGACGAGCAGTACTTC.